One sample yielded the 4 T cell receptor beta chains listed below, sequenced in a study of T cell repertoires in cytomegalovirus infection. No cognate antigen is known for these TCRs. TCRdb redid the calling of the reads with MiXCR, one entry per CDR3 protein. The sample shows some 700,000 distinct CDR3 sequences, approximately 33% of them seen only once. The sequencing here drew on cultured PBMCs, taken from culture after CMV antigen stimulation. The receptors stem from a human donor in good health (CMV status not recorded). Some clones in this sample may be carry-over from other donors' samples.

At least ten counts were recorded for this clonotype. The chain is built from TRBV12-3 or TRBV12-4 and TRBJ1-1; TRBD1 matches at 9 bases. V was pared by 5 bases and J by 6 bases, with 7 bases of the junction left unmatched. The CDR3 sequence is 14 residues long. CDR3 loop: CASSHTGGTAEAFF. As DNA, the CDR3 is TGTGCCAGCAGTCACACAGGGGGCACCGCTGAAGCTTTCTTT.

In regard to this clonotype: Germline is not matched at one junction end, which may reflect a read error. The chain combines TRBV4-1 with TRBJ1-2, with D hard to call. There are 14 residues in the CDR3. Germline V gene sequence: CDR1 MGHRA, CDR2 YSYEKL. CDR3 amino acids: CASSQEWTDYGYTF. The CDR3 DNA follows: TGTGCCAGCAGCCAAGAATGGACGGATTATGGCTACACCTTC.

V usage is TRBV12-5 and J usage is TRBJ1-1; 8 nucleotides line up with TRBD1. Germline assignment: CDR1 LGHNT and CDR2 FRNRAP. CDR3 size: 15 residues. The ends lost 5 bases at V and 0 bases at J; junction bases unmatched: 5. CDR3 in amino acids: CASGPPRGLNTEAFF. The CDR3 nucleotides are TGTGCTAGTGGTCCACCCAGGGGGCTGAACACTGAAGCTTTCTTT.

This clonotype was found a few times. This rearrangement joins TRBV7-2 to TRBJ1-4, with D perhaps TRBD1 (5 bases). This CDR3 spans 14 amino acids. V dropped 2 bases and J dropped 6 bases, with 10 bases sitting between them. Germline values: CDR1 SGHTA, CDR2 FQGNSA. In nucleotides, the CDR3 is TGTGCCAGCAGCTTAAAGGGGTTGGATGAAAAACTGTTTTTT. Translation: CASSLKGLDEKLFF.